The next 23 T cell receptor beta chains were all read from a single sample in a study of glioma-infiltrating T cells after dendritic cell vaccination. Repertoires were generated with immunoSEQ multiplex PCR, while TCRdb's copy carries only in-frame clones and drops some. The sample includes approximately 50,000 clones, about nine tenths of them seen just once. Time point of the sample: after dendritic cell vaccination, including at tumor progression/relapse. The source material was blood, sampled after dendritic cell vaccination. These receptors were obtained from a human donor with glioblastoma.

This chain links TRBV30 with TRBJ2-1; tentatively, D is TRBD2 (5 bases). V was clipped by 3 bases and J by 8 bases, with 8 bases between them. Looked up from germline, CDR1 is GTSNPN and CDR2 is SVGIG (reference sequence). CDR3 length: 11 residues. The CDR3, as DNA: TGTGCCTGGAGAAGGAGGTATGAGCAGTTCTTC. It translates to CAWRRRYEQFF. The variable domain in full, with the rest retrieved from reference TRBV30 and TRBJ2-1, is SQTIHQWPATLVQPVGSPLSLECTVEGTSNPNLYWYRQAAGRGLQLLFYSVGIGQISSEVPQNLSASRPQDRQFILSSKKLLLSDSGFYLCAWRRRYEQFFGPGTRLTVL.

This clone was found a few times. The CDR3 region has the DNA TGTGCCTCTAGGGGGACTGAAGCTTTCTTT. It specifies CASRGTEAFF. V is TRBV30 and J is TRBJ1-1, with D tentatively TRBD1 (6 bases). The CDR3 is 10 residues long. Trimming took off 7 bases at V and 5 bases at J, with 8 bases between the two ends. Germline CDR1 is GTSNPN and CDR2 is SVGIG (reference sequence).

This clone has a single count. The genes are TRBV5-1 and TRBJ1-5; D uncertain. This CDR3 has 13 amino acids. Germline V gene data show CDR1 as SGHRS and CDR2 as YFSETQ. V was trimmed by 0 bases and J by 7 bases, leaving 8 bases between them. The chain's CDR3 is CASSLGERQPQHF. CDR3 coding DNA: TGCGCCAGCAGCTTGGGAGAGAGACAGCCCCAGCATTTT.

This sequence joins TRBV29-1 and TRBJ1-1, with D hard to call. Germline V lookup: CDR1 SQVTM, CDR2 ANQGSEA. V was clipped by 4 bases and J by 5 bases, with 17 bases between them. This CDR3 is 14 amino acids long. CDR3 coding DNA: TGCAGCGTTGGGATGTGGAGAGGGTCGACTGAAGCTTTCTTT. Its translation: CSVGMWRGSTEAFF.

The V and J genes are TRBV19 and TRBJ2-7; 9 nucleotides agree with TRBD2. Germline trimming cut 2 bases from V and 4 bases from J; bases unmatched to any gene: 0. CDR3 length: 13 residues. In germline, CDR1 is LNHDA, CDR2 SQIVND (reference sequence). The CDR3 region has the DNA TGTGCCAGTAGTATACTAGCGGGGTACGAGCAGTACTTC. Amino acid sequence: CASSILAGYEQYF.

The chain has TRBV28 and TRBJ1-2; D ambiguous. V lost 2 bases, J lost 8 bases, and 15 bases lay in between. The CDR3 totals 14 residues. Germline assignment: CDR1 MDHEN and CDR2 SYDVKM. The CDR3 DNA reads as TGTGCCAGCAGTTTACCCCAGCGGACTCAAGGCTACACCTTC. Its protein product is CASSLPQRTQGYTF.

J is TRBJ2-1 and V is TRBV4-2, with TRBD1 matching 9 bases. The ends lost 4 bases at V and 8 bases at J; junction bases unmatched: 6. The germline V gene has CDR1 LGHNA and CDR2 YNFKEQ. The CDR3 sequence is 14 residues long. CDR3 residues: CASSLWTGVDEQFF. CDR3 DNA: TGTGCCAGCAGCCTATGGACAGGGGTGGATGAGCAGTTCTTC.

V and J are TRBV2 and TRBJ1-1; a weak D match, TRBD1 (5 bases). V gave up 7 bases and J gave up 3 bases, with 12 bases separating them. The CDR3 loop spans 13 amino acids. The germline CDR1 and CDR2 sequences are SNHLY and FYNNEI. CDR3 in amino acids: CASIIRGYTEAFF. CDR3 nucleotide sequence: TGTGCCAGCATCATCCGGGGGTACACTGAAGCTTTCTTT.

V and J are TRBV11-1 and TRBJ1-1; D perhaps matches TRBD1 (6 bases). The V end lost 3 bases, the J end lost 6 bases, and 20 bases lay between the germline ends. The CDR3 sequence is 16 residues long. CDR1 SGHAT and CDR2 FQDESV come from the germline V gene (reference sequence). CDR3 in amino acids: CASSLGYGGAGSEAFF. In DNA, the CDR3 is TGTGCCAGCAGCTTGGGGTATGGGGGCGCGGGCTCTGAAGCTTTCTTT.

This chain uses TRBV7-9 with TRBJ2-5, with 7 bases lining up with TRBD2. There are 14 residues in the CDR3. V lost 5 bases, J lost 4 bases, and 7 bases stayed unmatched. CDR1 and CDR2 from the germline V gene are SEHNR and FQNEAQ (reference sequence). The CDR3 DNA reads TGTGCCAGCAGCCACTTGGGGGGGATAGAGACCCAGTACTTC. It codes for CASSHLGGIETQYF.

The chain links TRBV18 to TRBJ2-2; D gene uncertain. The V end lost 6 bases, the J end lost 3 bases, and 11 bases lay between the germline ends. Per the germline V gene, CDR1 is KGHSH and CDR2 is LQKENI. This CDR3 is 14 amino acids long. CDR3: CASSPRSDTGELFF. The CDR3, as DNA: TGTGCCAGCTCCCCCCGATCGGACACCGGGGAGCTGTTTTTT.

V and J are TRBV30 and TRBJ2-1; TRBD2 matches at 7 bases. This CDR3 is 14 amino acids long. CDR1 and CDR2 from the germline V gene are GTSNPN and SVGIG (reference sequence). The V segment lost 2 bases and the J segment 6 bases; nucleotides outside the gene matches: 7. The CDR3 sequence: CAWSYGVAGNEQFF. The DNA of the CDR3 is TGTGCCTGGAGTTACGGAGTAGCGGGCAATGAGCAGTTCTTC.

The chain links TRBV27 to TRBJ2-1, with 11 bases fitting TRBD2. Germline CDR1 MNHEY, CDR2 SMNVEV (reference sequence). This CDR3 is 19 amino acids long. J lost 6 bases, V lost 0 bases, and 13 bases had no gene match. CDR3 residues: CASSLSNLAGGKGLNEQFF. In nucleotides, the CDR3 is TGTGCCAGCAGTTTATCGAATCTAGCGGGAGGAAAAGGGCTCAATGAGCAGTTCTTC.

This sequence joins TRBV12-5 and TRBJ2-1; no clear D. The CDR3 has 13 amino acids. Germline lookup yields CDR1 LGHNT and CDR2 FRNRAP. Trimming took 4 bases from V and 4 from J, leaving 8 bases between them. For the CDR3, the DNA is TGTGCTAGTGGTTCCACTGAGTACAATGAGCAGTTCTTC. This gives the protein CASGSTEYNEQFF.

The chain recombines TRBV9 with TRBJ1-5; D not resolved. Trimming removed 0 bases from V and 1 base from J, with 8 bases in between. The CDR3 runs 15 residues. Germline-derived CDR1 and CDR2 are SGDLS and YYNGEE. CDR3 sequence reads: CASSVGGNSNQPQHF. Here the CDR3 DNA reads TGTGCCAGCAGCGTAGGAGGGAACAGCAATCAGCCCCAGCATTTT.

The rearrangement uses TRBV28 and TRBJ2-2; 8 bases map to TRBD2. From germline, CDR1 is MDHEN and CDR2 SYDVKM. After removal of 1 base from V and 0 bases from J, the junction contained 1 base not matched to a gene. The CDR3 runs to 16 residues. The chain's CDR3 is CASSLFSGTNTGELFF. CDR3 bases: TGTGCCAGCAGTTTATTTAGCGGGACGAACACCGGGGAGCTGTTTTTT.

The chain uses TRBV2 and TRBJ2-7; 11 bases align to TRBD2. This CDR3 comprises 15 residues. With 6 bases clipped from V and 3 bases from J, the junction kept 7 bases outside the gene matches. Per germline, CDR1 SNHLY and CDR2 FYNNEI. The CDR3 loop reads CASSLNSGRDYEQYF. CDR3 bases: TGTGCCAGCAGCCTTAATAGCGGGAGGGACTACGAGCAGTACTTC.

The rearrangement joins TRBV5-1 to TRBJ2-2, with D maybe TRBD1 (6 bases). The CDR3 contains 14 residues. Looked up from germline, CDR1 is SGHRS and CDR2 is YFSETQ. The V gene lost 10 bases and the J gene lost 0 bases, with 13 bases spanning the gap. CDR3: CAVKQGSNTGELFF. The CDR3 DNA sequence: TGCGCCGTCAAACAGGGATCGAACACCGGGGAGCTGTTTTTT. Supplemented by reference TRBV5-1 and TRBJ2-2, the full variable domain reads KAGVTQTPRYLIKTRGQQVTLSCSPISGHRSVSWYQQTPGQGLQFLFEYFSETQRNKGNFPGRFSGRQFSNSRSEMNVSTLELGDSALYLCAVKQGSNTGELFFGEGSRLTVL.

The chain employs TRBV19 and TRBJ2-4; D call uncertain. The CDR3 totals 13 residues. CDR1 and CDR2 from the germline V gene are LNHDA and SQIVND (reference sequence). The V and J ends lost 7 bases and 2 bases respectively, with 9 bases between them. In DNA form, the CDR3 reads TGTGCCAGTAAAGGCGGCCCCAAAAACATTCAGTACTTC. Amino acids: CASKGGPKNIQYF.

The chain joins TRBV27 to TRBJ2-3; 10 nucleotides align to TRBD1. The CDR3 is 13 amino acids. Germline V lookup: CDR1 MNHEY, CDR2 SMNVEV (reference sequence). After removal of 7 bases from V and 5 bases from J, the junction contained 3 bases not matched to a gene. Here the CDR3 reads CASKGQGRDTQYF. CDR3 bases: TGTGCCAGCAAGGGACAGGGGCGAGATACGCAGTATTTT.

This rearrangement joins TRBV7-3 to TRBJ1-1, with a tentative D call TRBD1 (6 bases). The germline V and J ends were trimmed by 7 bases and 2 bases, with 14 bases remaining between them. Germline-derived CDR1 and CDR2 are SGHTA and FQGTGA. This CDR3 has 14 residues. CDR3 sequence (DNA): TGTGCCAGCACCGCCGGGACACCAAACACTGAAGCTTTCTTT. Its translation: CASTAGTPNTEAFF.

This clone turned up a few times. The chain combines TRBV25-1 with TRBJ2-7, with 12 bases that match TRBD2. This CDR3 is 16 amino acids long. The J segment lost 5 bases and the V segment lost 5 bases, leaving 10 bases of the junction unmatched. Per germline, CDR1 MGHDK and CDR2 SYGVNS. CDR3 amino acids: CASSNPPGLAGNEQYF. CDR3 nucleotides: TGTGCCAGCAGTAACCCCCCGGGACTAGCGGGCAACGAGCAGTACTTC.

Written as DNA, the CDR3 is TGTGCCAGTAGTATGGGACTAGGAGGAACGCAGTTCTTC. Its protein is CASSMGLGGTQFF. The genes are TRBV19 and TRBJ2-1, with TRBD2 identical over 8 bases. In germline, CDR1 is LNHDA, CDR2 SQIVND (reference sequence). The length of the CDR3 is 13 residues. Germline trimming cut 3 bases from V and 12 bases from J; bases unmatched to any gene: 7.